This T cell receptor beta chain was profiled in a study of response to subunit inactivated influenza vaccine. With respect to this clonotype: Its matching antigen is unknown.

Study outcomes and limitations: It was the authors' suggestion that each seasonal influenza vaccination recruits few new T cells.

TCRdb reprocessed the RT-PCR reads via MiXCR and lists one record per CDR3 protein. Among around 530,000 distinct CDR3 sequences, approximately 16% were seen once, and the ten largest hold less than 4%. CDR3 length: 16 residues. Trimming cost V 6 bases and J 6 bases; bases outside gene matches: 14. Germline V gene sequence: CDR1 MNHNS, CDR2 SASEGT. The chain links TRBV6-1 to TRBJ2-7; the match to TRBD1 covers 10 bases. Sequencing was performed on CD4+ T cells sorted from PBMCs, taken approximately 25 months after vaccination. This TCR was sampled from a man in his fifties or sixties who received an inactivated influenza vaccine. The chain's CDR3 is CASRKRWDRGSGEQYF. In nucleotides, the CDR3 is TGTGCCAGCAGGAAGAGGTGGGACAGGGGATCGGGCGAGCAGTACTTC.